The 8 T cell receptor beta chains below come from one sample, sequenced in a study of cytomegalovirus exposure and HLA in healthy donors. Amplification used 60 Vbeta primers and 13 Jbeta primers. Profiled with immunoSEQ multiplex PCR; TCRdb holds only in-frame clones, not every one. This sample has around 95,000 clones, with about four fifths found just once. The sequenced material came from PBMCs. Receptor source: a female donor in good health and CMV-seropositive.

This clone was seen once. The CDR3 here is CASSGGDRASSGNTIYF. As DNA, the CDR3 is TGTGCCAGCAGCGGAGGGGACAGGGCCAGCTCTGGAAACACCATATATTTT. V is TRBV9 and J is TRBJ1-3, with 9 positions matching TRBD1. The trim removed 3 bases at V and 0 bases at J, leaving 7 bases unmatched. CDR1 and CDR2 from the germline V gene are SGDLS and YYNGEE. The CDR3 is made up of 17 amino acids.

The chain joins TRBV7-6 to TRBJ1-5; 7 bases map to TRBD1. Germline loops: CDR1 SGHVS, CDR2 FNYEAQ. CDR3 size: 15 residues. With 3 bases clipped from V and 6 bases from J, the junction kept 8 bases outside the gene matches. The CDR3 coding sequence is TGTGCCAGCAGCTTGGGAACAGGGGCCGCTCAGCCCCAGCATTTT. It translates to CASSLGTGAAQPQHF.

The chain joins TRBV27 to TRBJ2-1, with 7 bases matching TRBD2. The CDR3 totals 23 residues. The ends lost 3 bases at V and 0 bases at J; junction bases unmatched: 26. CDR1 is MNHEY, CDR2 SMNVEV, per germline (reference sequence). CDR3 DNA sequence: TGTGCCAGCAGTTTTTTCAAGCGGGATTCTCCTACTGGGATTCGGTTCTCCTACAATGAGCAGTTCTTC. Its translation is CASSFFKRDSPTGIRFSYNEQFF.

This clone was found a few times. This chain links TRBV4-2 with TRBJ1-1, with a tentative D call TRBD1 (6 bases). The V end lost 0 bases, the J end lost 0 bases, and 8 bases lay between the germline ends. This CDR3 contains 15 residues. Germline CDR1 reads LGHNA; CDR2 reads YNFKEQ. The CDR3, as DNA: TGTGCCAGCAGCCAAGAGGGACACTTGAACACTGAAGCTTTCTTT. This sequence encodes CASSQEGHLNTEAFF.

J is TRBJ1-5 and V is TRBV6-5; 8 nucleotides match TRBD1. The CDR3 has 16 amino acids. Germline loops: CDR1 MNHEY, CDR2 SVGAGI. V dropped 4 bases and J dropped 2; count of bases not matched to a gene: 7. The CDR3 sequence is CASSSDRARGNQPQHF. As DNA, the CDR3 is TGTGCCAGCAGTTCGGACAGGGCAAGGGGCAATCAGCCCCAGCATTTT.

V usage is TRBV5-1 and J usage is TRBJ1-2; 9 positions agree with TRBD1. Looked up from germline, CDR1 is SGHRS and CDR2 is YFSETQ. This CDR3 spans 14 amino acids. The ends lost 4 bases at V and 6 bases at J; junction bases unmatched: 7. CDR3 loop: CASSIPRTGDGYTF. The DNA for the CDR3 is TGCGCCAGCAGCATCCCCCGGACAGGGGATGGCTACACCTTC.

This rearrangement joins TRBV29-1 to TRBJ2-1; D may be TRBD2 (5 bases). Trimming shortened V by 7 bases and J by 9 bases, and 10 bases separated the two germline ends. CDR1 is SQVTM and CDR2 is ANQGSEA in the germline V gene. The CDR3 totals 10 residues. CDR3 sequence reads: CSADEGEQFF. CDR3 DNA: TGCAGCGCCGACGAGGGTGAGCAGTTCTTC.

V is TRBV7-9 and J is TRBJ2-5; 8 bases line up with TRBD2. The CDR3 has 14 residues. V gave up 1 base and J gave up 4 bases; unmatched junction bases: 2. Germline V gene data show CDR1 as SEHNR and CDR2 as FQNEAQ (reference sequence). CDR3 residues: CASSLVGGGETQYF. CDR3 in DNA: TGTGCCAGCAGCTTAGTCGGGGGGGGAGAGACCCAGTACTTC.